This T cell receptor beta chain was captured by sequencing in a study of shared clonotypes between healthy human individuals. Points from the study as a whole: Some clonotypes were shared by all four sorted-subset donors, while others were not shared. The non-shared ones had lower generation probabilities than the shared ones.

CDR1 and CDR2 from the germline V gene are SGHTA and FQGNSA. The CDR3 loop spans 15 amino acids. The V gene lost 5 bases and the J gene lost 8 bases, with 19 bases spanning the gap. Original methodology: Filtering of immunoSEQ junctional sequences could not match full-length read filtering. The protocol was immunoSEQ multiplex PCR, while the TCRdb copy is restricted to in-frame clones and leaves out a portion. V, J and clone size were drawn from that table, and D and trimming were deduced from the DNA. The sample lists about 680,000 clones, more than 70% occurring once. Notes on this clone: Antigen unknown.

The material sequenced was memory CD4+ T cells sorted from blood. Regarding subset: CD45RA-negative fraction. V gene TRBV7-2 combines with J gene TRBJ2-1; D is perhaps TRBD1 (6 bases). The TCR originated in a woman in her twenties or thirties in good health. Here the CDR3 reads CASSQGHASSHEQFF. DNA for the CDR3: TGTGCCAGCAGCCAGGGACATGCATCGTCCCATGAGCAGTTCTTC.